This TCR beta chain was retrieved from a study of blood T cells in healthy people across ages. Total RNA amounts of at least 5.5 micrograms were extracted per sample. This clonotype was recorded a few times. Together with a sample-barcoded 5' primer, a J-beta primer mix was included in a second PCR lasting roughly 6 to 12 cycles. From the 5' RACE reads, TCRdb called clonotypes with MiXCR, one entry per CDR3 protein. The sample records over 700,000 distinct CDR3 sequences, approximately 53% being singletons. Germline V lookup: CDR1 SEHNR, CDR2 FQNEAQ (reference sequence). V shed 1 base, J shed 8 bases, and the junction held 5 bases outside the gene matches. The CDR3 contains 14 residues.

V and J are TRBV7-9 and TRBJ1-2; 9 nucleotides line up with TRBD1. Specimen: blood. This TCR derives from an elderly man in good health. CDR3 in amino acids: CASSLVGTGTGYTF. CDR3 coding DNA: TGTGCCAGCAGCTTAGTTGGGACAGGGACAGGCTACACCTTC.